The 2 T cell receptor beta chains listed next were all sequenced from one sample in a study of CD8 T cells in ankylosing spondylitis. These receptors' antigens are unknown. Broader study findings: A TCR beta motif made of eight highly homologous variants seemed typical of ankylosing spondylitis blood.

Using its own MiXCR run on the 5' RACE reads, TCRdb lists one record per CDR3 protein. Among some 700,000 distinct CDR3 sequences listed, 15% to 20% were seen once. Material for sequencing was blood, either unsorted or a sorted T cell fraction (not recorded which). These receptor sequences come from a male donor with ankylosing spondylitis.

The chain employs TRBV20-1 and TRBJ2-1; D may correspond to TRBD1 or TRBD2 (5 bases each). The CDR3 sequence is 15 residues long. Germline values: CDR1 DFQATT, CDR2 SNEGSKA (reference sequence). The V end lost 1 base, the J end lost 7 bases, and 17 bases lay between the germline ends. DNA of the CDR3: TGCAGTGCTAGAGGTGGGACGCAAACGAGGAATGAGCAGTTCTTC. Translated, it gives CSARGGTQTRNEQFF.

The genes are TRBV6-2 or TRBV6-3 and TRBJ2-1, with a possible D match to TRBD2 (6 bases). The CDR3 runs 17 residues. Trimming cost V 6 bases and J 0 bases, with 18 bases left between them. Germline V gene data show CDR1 as MNHEY and CDR2 as SVGEGT. CDR3 bases: TGTGCCAGCAGCTTTCCGGTTGGCGGGATCTCCTACAATGAGCAGTTCTTC. Translating gives CASSFPVGGISYNEQFF.